The subject of this entry is one T cell receptor (beta chain). No antigen is known for it. The sample belongs to a study of shared clonotypes between healthy human individuals. Trimming at V came to 4 bases and at J to 4 bases, leaving 4 bases not matched to a gene. Germline V gene sequence: CDR1 MRHNA, CDR2 SNTAGT. The CDR3 length is 14 residues. Naive CD8 populations comprised CD45RO-negative cells positively selected for CCR7, excluding terminally differentiated effector memory CD45RA+ cells. Study conclusions and caveats: In a few donors, around 5% of naive CD4 clonotypes appeared in common.

Each cell subset's genomic DNA was divided evenly among several immunoSEQ plates. This table comes from immunoSEQ multiplex PCR, and its TCRdb copy is limited to in-frame clones, with some not included. The repertoire consists of fewer than 800,000 clones, with roughly nine tenths occurring once and the leading ten covering nearly 25%. The chain employs TRBV6-4 and TRBJ2-5; 9 nucleotides agree with TRBD1. Sequenced input: naive CD8+ T cells sorted from blood. The TCR comes from a man aged 25-40 years in good health. The CDR3 DNA follows: TGTGCCAGCAGTGGTTACAGGGGGCGAGAGACCCAGTACTTC. Translated, it gives CASSGYRGRETQYF.